The rows below give T cell receptor beta chains drawn from one sample of a study of T cell changes during pregnancy in multiple sclerosis. This table comes from immunoSEQ multiplex PCR, and its TCRdb copy is limited to in-frame clones, with some not included. This repertoire shows approximately 41,000 clones, 75% to 90% found once; its top ten account for approximately 1.2%. Sequenced material: CD4+ T cells from peripheral blood mononuclear cells, taken in the first trimester of pregnancy. These TCRs come from a female donor with multiple sclerosis, enrolled in a pregnancy study. CDR3s include the opening cysteine and the closing phenylalanine or tryptophan. D genes are given only for firm matches. Size values are once, few and many counts, or a class for expanded clones, and some rows have none.

j_call | v_call | d_call | clone_size | cdr3_nt | cdr3_aa
TRBJ2-7 | TRBV28 | . | . | TGTGCCAGCACGCGCCCTACGGGACAAAACTACGAGCAGTACTTC | CASTRPTGQNYEQYF
TRBJ1-6 | TRBV5-1 | . | once | TGCGCCAGCAGCTTGGTGACAGGAGTTCTTTCCTATAATTCACCCCTCCACTTT | CASSLVTGVLSYNSPLHF
TRBJ1-4 | TRBV5-1 | . | . | TGCGCCAGCAGCTTAGGGAGGACGAATGAAAAACTGTTTTTT | CASSLGRTNEKLFF
TRBJ1-3 | TRBV10-3 | TRBD1 | medium-sized | TGTGCCATCAGTGTCGGGACAGGGAAAGTCTCTGGAAACACCATATATTTT | CAISVGTGKVSGNTIYF
TRBJ2-7 | TRBV6-4 | TRBD1 | . | TGTGCCAGCAGTGACCGCAACACAGGGGGCACGCAGTACTTC | CASSDRNTGGTQYF
TRBJ2-2 | TRBV6-5 | . | . | TGTGCCAGCAGTTACCGGGGGACCGGGGAGCTGTCTTTT | CASSYRGTGELSF
TRBJ2-3 | TRBV7-3 | TRBD2 | . | TGTGCCAGCAGCTCGGGACTAGCGGGACATGCAGATACGCAGTATTTT | CASSSGLAGHADTQYF
TRBJ1-1 | TRBV5-6 | . | few | TGTGCCAGCTCGCGAATCTTGAACACTGAAGCTTTCTTT | CASSRILNTEAFF
TRBJ2-7 | TRBV10-1 | . | . | TGCGCCAGCAGAGACGTACTTCGCGGGATCCCCTACGAGCAGTACTTC | CASRDVLRGIPYEQYF
TRBJ2-1 | TRBV4-3 | . | once | TGCGCCAGCAGCCAACTAGGGGGCTCCTACAATGAGCAGTTCTTC | CASSQLGGSYNEQFF
TRBJ2-3 | TRBV11-2 | . | . | TGTGCCAGCAGCAGCGAGGGGGACCATAACACAGATACGCAGTATTTT | CASSSEGDHNTDTQYF
TRBJ2-1 | TRBV11-2 | . | . | TGTGCCAGCAGCTCCCGACAGAGAAACAATGAGCAGTTCTTC | CASSSRQRNNEQFF
TRBJ2-1 | TRBV7-9 | TRBD1 | . | TGTGCCAGCAACCCCGGGACAGGGACATACAATGAGCAGTTCTTC | CASNPGTGTYNEQFF
TRBJ2-1 | TRBV30 | TRBD2 | once | TGTGCCTGGGACAATCTAGCGGCAAGGGATGAGCAGTTCTTC | CAWDNLAARDEQFF
TRBJ2-1 | TRBV9 | TRBD1 | . | TGTGCCAGCAGCCCCCGACCGATTGGACAGGGAAACGAGCAGTTCTTC | CASSPRPIGQGNEQFF
TRBJ1-5 | TRBV28 | . | . | TGTGCCAGCAGAATTATAGGGGGGGCCAATCAGCCCCAGCATTTT | CASRIIGGANQPQHF
TRBJ2-2 | TRBV7-9 | . | once | TGTGCCAGCAGCTTAGATGTGGGAGCGAACACCGGGGAGCTGTTTTTT | CASSLDVGANTGELFF
TRBJ1-1 | TRBV2 | . | . | TGTGCCAGCAGGGTCGAGAGGGCCACTGAAGCTTTCTTT | CASRVERATEAFF
TRBJ1-1 | TRBV19 | . | . | TGTGCCAGTAGTATCGGTATGAACACTGAAGCTTTCTTT | CASSIGMNTEAFF
TRBJ2-4 | TRBV7-2 | . | . | TGTGCCAGCAGCTATACCCCGGGACTTAGATATTCCATTCAGTACTTC | CASSYTPGLRYSIQYF
TRBJ2-3 | TRBV4-2 | . | . | TGTGCCAGCAGCCAAGGGCCGGGACTCACAGATACGCAGTATTTT | CASSQGPGLTDTQYF
TRBJ1-1 | TRBV18 | . | . | TGTGCCAGCTCACCAAACGAGGCAGTCAACACTGAAGCTTTCTTT | CASSPNEAVNTEAFF
TRBJ2-6 | TRBV5-1 | . | few | TGCGCCAGCAGCTTGGCCGCGAGCTCTGGGGCCAACGTCCTGACTTTC | CASSLAASSGANVLTF
TRBJ2-1 | TRBV5-4 | TRBD1 | . | TGTGCCAGCAGCTCGGGACAGGATGCTTCCTACAATGAGCAGTTCTTC | CASSSGQDASYNEQFF
TRBJ2-2 | TRBV4-3 | . | . | TGCGCCAGCAGCCAAGTTGCTAGTCACGGGGAGCTGTTTTTT | CASSQVASHGELFF
TRBJ2-1 | TRBV6-5 | TRBD2 | . | TGTGCCAGCAGTTACGGGGCGGGAGGGCCCTATGAGCAGTTCTTC | CASSYGAGGPYEQFF
TRBJ1-2 | TRBV2 | . | . | TGTGCCAGCAGTCTACCGACAGGCAACTATGGCTACACCTTC | CASSLPTGNYGYTF
TRBJ2-1 | TRBV7-9 | TRBD2 | . | TGTGCCAGCAGCTCGTGGGGGCTAGCGGGAAAACAGTTCTTC | CASSSWGLAGKQFF
TRBJ1-2 | TRBV19 | . | . | TGTGCCAGTAGTCCAGAATCCGGCCCAGGGTATGGCTACACCTTC | CASSPESGPGYGYTF
TRBJ2-1 | TRBV30 | TRBD2 | . | TGTGCCTTGTCTCGGGGACTAGGGGATAGCAATGAGCAGTTCTTC | CALSRGLGDSNEQFF
TRBJ1-1 | TRBV29-1 | . | . | TGCAGCGCCACGTCGTCAGGGGTGGACACTGAAGCTTTCTTT | CSATSSGVDTEAFF
TRBJ1-5 | TRBV30 | . | . | TGTGCCTGGAGTGGAACTGCGGGTGATCAGCCCCAGCATTTT | CAWSGTAGDQPQHF
TRBJ1-2 | TRBV10-3 | . | . | TGTGCCATCAGTGGCAGGGACAATCTGGATGGCTACACCTTC | CAISGRDNLDGYTF
TRBJ2-7 | TRBV29-1 | TRBD1 | few | TGCAGCGTTCAGGTGGACAGGGAAGTTCCGCAGTACTTC | CSVQVDREVPQYF
TRBJ2-2 | TRBV4-3 | TRBD2 | . | TGCGCCAGCAGCCCCGGGACTAGCGGGACGAACACCGGGGAGCTGTTTTTT | CASSPGTSGTNTGELFF
TRBJ2-1 | TRBV5-1 | . | . | TGCGCCAGCAGCTTGGGGGGGCTGTGGGACAATGAGCAGTTCTTC | CASSLGGLWDNEQFF
TRBJ1-1 | TRBV19 | . | once | TGTGCCAGTAGTGGTGCAGGGCCCACTGAAGCTTTCTTT | CASSGAGPTEAFF
TRBJ2-1 | TRBV7-7 | . | once | TGTGCCAGCAGCTTGGGAGAATCTTACAATGAGCAGTTCTTC | CASSLGESYNEQFF
TRBJ2-1 | TRBV7-2 | . | . | TGTGCCAGCAGCTTAACCCCCAGCTCCTACAATGAGCAGTTCTTC | CASSLTPSSYNEQFF
TRBJ2-6 | TRBV27 | . | . | TGTGCCAGCAGTTTACTGGGGCAGCCCTCTGGGGCCAACGTCCTGACTTTC | CASSLLGQPSGANVLTF
TRBJ1-5 | TRBV27 | TRBD1 | . | TGTGCCAGCAGTCAGCTGGACGGGACAGGGCCCCAGCATTTT | CASSQLDGTGPQHF
TRBJ1-5 | TRBV2 | TRBD1 | . | TGTGCCAGCAGGGGACAGGGAGGAGAGGGTCAGCCCCAGCATTTT | CASRGQGGEGQPQHF
TRBJ2-7 | TRBV6-5 | TRBD1 | . | TGTGCCAGCAGCGCCTACAGGGGCCAGGGGGAGCAGTACTTC | CASSAYRGQGEQYF
TRBJ1-2 | TRBV4-1 | . | . | TGCGCCAGCAGCCAAGATTCGACGGGGGTTGGCTACACCTTC | CASSQDSTGVGYTF
TRBJ2-2 | TRBV11-3 | TRBD1 | . | TGTGCCAGCAGACCCCGTCCGGGACAGACCATTCTGTTCGGGGAGCTGTTTTTT | CASRPRPGQTILFGELFF
TRBJ2-1 | TRBV7-3 | . | . | TGTGCCAGCAGCTTTAGCGGAGGGACTTACAATGAGCAGTTCTTC | CASSFSGGTYNEQFF
TRBJ2-7 | TRBV7-9 | . | . | TGTGCCAGCAGTGAACCACAAAGCTCCTACGAGCAGTACTTC | CASSEPQSSYEQYF
TRBJ1-5 | TRBV5-6 | . | . | TGTGCCAGCAGCTTGGCAGGGGATCAGCCCCAGCATTTT | CASSLAGDQPQHF
TRBJ2-2 | TRBV9 | TRBD2 | . | TGTGCCAGCAGCGTAGGTCTAGCGGGAGCTGCCGGGGAGCTGTTTTTT | CASSVGLAGAAGELFF
TRBJ2-4 | TRBV5-1 | TRBD1 | . | TGCGCCAGCAGCTTGGAGCAGGGGGCAAACATTCAGTACTTC | CASSLEQGANIQYF
TRBJ2-2 | TRBV29-1 | TRBD2 | . | TGCAGCGTTGAGGGGACTAGCGGCCTTGCTAGTGGCGGGGAGCTGTTTTTT | CSVEGTSGLASGGELFF
TRBJ1-5 | TRBV19 | . | . | TGTGCCAGTAGTCGGTTTGAGGCAGGGGATCAAATGGGTACTCAGCCCCAGCATTTT | CASSRFEAGDQMGTQPQHF
TRBJ2-2 | TRBV7-9 | TRBD2 | . | TGTGCCAGCAGCATAGGATACGGACTAGCAACGAACACCGGGGAGCTGTTTTTT | CASSIGYGLATNTGELFF
TRBJ1-2 | TRBV2 | TRBD1 | . | TGTGCCGGCACCTCCGGGACAGGGAGGACTGGCTACACCTTC | CAGTSGTGRTGYTF